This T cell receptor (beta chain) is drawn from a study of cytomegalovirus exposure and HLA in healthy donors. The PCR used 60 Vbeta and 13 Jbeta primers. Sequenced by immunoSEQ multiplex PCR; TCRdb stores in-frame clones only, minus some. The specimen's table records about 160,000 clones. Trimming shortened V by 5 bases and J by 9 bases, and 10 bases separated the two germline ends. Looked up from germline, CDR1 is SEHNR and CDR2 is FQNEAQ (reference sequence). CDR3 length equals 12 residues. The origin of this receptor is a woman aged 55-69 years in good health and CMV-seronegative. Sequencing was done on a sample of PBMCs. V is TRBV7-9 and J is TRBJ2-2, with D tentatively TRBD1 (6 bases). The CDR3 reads CASSLRGRELFF. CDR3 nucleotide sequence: TGTGCCAGCAGCCTCAGGGGACGGGAGCTGTTTTTT.